These 23 T cell receptor beta chains share one sample of origin, sequenced in a study of CD8+ T cells in alopecia areata. Treatment defined: oral pan-JAK inhibitor, 5-10 mg twice daily. The sequencing template was cDNA reverse transcribed from extracted RNA. Profiled with immunoSEQ multiplex PCR; TCRdb holds only in-frame clones, not every one. The sample has 150,000 to 200,000 clones; approximately 59% are singletons. The sample consisted of CD4+ T cells sorted from blood, taken at week 56, from a patient treated with tofacitinib. The receptor source for this set is a human donor with alopecia areata.

The chain employs TRBV11-3 and TRBJ2-4; D is undetermined. The V end lost 1 base, the J end lost 8 bases, and 6 bases lay between the germline ends. The CDR3 totals 12 residues. Germline loops: CDR1 SGHNT, CDR2 YENEEA. CDR3 sequence: CASSLGGHIQYF. As DNA, the CDR3 is TGTGCCAGCAGCTTAGGGGGTCACATTCAGTACTTC. Variable domain in full (rest from reference TRBV11-3 and TRBJ2-4): EAGVVQSPRYKIIEKKQPVAFWCNPISGHNTLYWYLQNLGQGPELLIRYENEEAVDDSQLPKDRFSAERLKGVDSTLKIQPAELGDSAVYLCASSLGGHIQYFGAGTRLSVL.

This chain uses TRBV4-1 with TRBJ1-6; possible D gene TRBD1, 6 bases. Between the trimmed V and J ends, which lost 2 bases and 8 bases, there was a span of 25 bases. Germline V gene lookup returns CDR1 MGHRA and CDR2 YSYEKL. CDR3 length: 19 residues. CDR3 protein: CASSQLRGGRAEEDSPLHF. The CDR3 nucleotides read TGCGCCAGCAGCCAACTCCGGGGGGGGCGGGCCGAAGAAGATTCACCCCTCCACTTT.

V gene TRBV29-1 combines with J gene TRBJ1-2; TRBD1 matches at 8 bases. Germline V gene data show CDR1 as SQVTM and CDR2 as ANQGSEA. V shed 4 bases, J shed 3 bases, and the junction held 10 bases outside the gene matches. This CDR3 contains 15 residues. Here the CDR3 DNA reads TGCAGCGTTGTGGGGGGACAGGCCGGCGACTATGGCTACACCTTC. Amino acid sequence: CSVVGGQAGDYGYTF.

This chain links TRBV4-1 with TRBJ1-5; 8 bases are shared with TRBD1. J was trimmed by 4 bases and V by 4 bases; bases with no gene match: 12. The germline V gene encodes CDR1 MGHRA and CDR2 YSYEKL. This CDR3 has 17 residues. CDR3 bases: TGCGCCAGCAGCCCAGGACAGGGTGGAGGGGAGAATCAGCCCCAGCATTTT. Encoded protein: CASSPGQGGGENQPQHF.

The rearrangement uses TRBV2 and TRBJ2-7; 8 bases fit TRBD2. V shed 7 bases and J 5 bases; nucleotides not matched to a gene: 7. The CDR3 loop spans 13 amino acids. Per the germline V gene, CDR1 is SNHLY and CDR2 is FYNNEI. In nucleotides, the CDR3 is TGTGCCAGCACCGGGGGGGGCAGGGACGAGCAGTACTTC. Its translation: CASTGGGRDEQYF.

The chain couples TRBV29-1 to TRBJ2-2; D not resolved. Germline V gene lookup returns CDR1 SQVTM and CDR2 ANQGSEA. The CDR3 is 13 residues long. Trimming pared 6 bases from V and 8 bases from J, leaving 16 bases between. The CDR3: CSVKNPSKGELFF. CDR3 coding DNA: TGCAGCGTGAAGAACCCTTCAAAAGGGGAGCTGTTTTTT.

This chain uses TRBV7-8 with TRBJ2-7; D is perhaps TRBD2 (5 bases). The CDR3 is 11 residues long. Germline lookup yields CDR1 SGHVS and CDR2 FQNEAQ. V lost 5 bases, J lost 6 bases, and 8 bases lay in between. The CDR3 reads CASSPGLEQYF. The CDR3 DNA sequence: TGTGCCAGCAGCCCTGGACTCGAGCAGTACTTC.

As concerns this clone: Germline is not matched at one junction end, which may reflect a read error. The rearrangement links TRBV4-2 to TRBJ2-5; 13 bases are a match to TRBD2. Germline lookup yields CDR1 LGHNA and CDR2 YNFKEQ. This CDR3 is built from 15 residues. DNA of the CDR3: TGTGCCAGCAGCCAAGAAAAGACTAGCGGGGGGCCCAGCCACTTC. This sequence encodes CASSQEKTSGGPSHF.

This clone occurred a few times. The V and J genes are TRBV29-1 and TRBJ1-2; no clear D. The CDR3 length is 14 residues. The V gene's germline CDR1 is SQVTM and CDR2 ANQGSEA. V was pared by 6 bases and J by 3 bases, with 17 bases between. The CDR3 sequence: CSVGGGSGDYGYTF. In nucleotides, the CDR3 is TGCAGCGTGGGAGGAGGGAGTGGGGACTATGGCTACACCTTC.

This chain joins TRBV7-9 and TRBJ2-5; D not resolved. Germline V gene lookup returns CDR1 SEHNR and CDR2 FQNEAQ (reference sequence). The CDR3 covers 11 residues. V was trimmed by 7 bases and J by 5 bases, leaving 8 bases between them. DNA of the CDR3: TGTGCCAGCACCGACTCGGAGACCCAGTACTTC. As protein: CASTDSETQYF.

This chain joins TRBV18 and TRBJ2-7; D perhaps matches TRBD1 (5 bases). Trimming removed 4 bases at V and 3 bases at J, with 16 bases between. The CDR3 covers 15 residues. In germline, CDR1 is KGHSH, CDR2 LQKENI. The CDR3 DNA reads TGTGCCAGCTCACAGGGCACAGGCACCGGCTACGAGCAGTACTTC. It codes for CASSQGTGTGYEQYF.

The rearrangement uses TRBV7-2 and TRBJ2-7, with 7 bases lining up with TRBD1. With V trimmed by 6 bases and J by 1 base, 9 bases remained unmatched. CDR1 SGHTA and CDR2 FQGNSA come from the germline V gene. The CDR3 spans 15 residues. In DNA, the CDR3 is TGTGCCAGCAGGGGTTGGACAGGATATTCCTACGAGCAGTACTTC. Residues: CASRGWTGYSYEQYF.

This clone occurred a few times. V and J are TRBV5-1 and TRBJ2-2; weak D call: TRBD2 (7 bases). The CDR3 loop spans 16 amino acids. The ends were cut back, 4 bases at V and 5 bases at J, with 18 bases in the middle. CDR1 is SGHRS, CDR2 YFSETQ, per germline. Written as DNA, the CDR3 is TGCGCCAGCAGCCCGGGCGCGGGGGCCCTTACCGGGGAGCTGTTTTTT. Protein product: CASSPGAGALTGELFF.

This clone was seen just once. The rearrangement uses TRBV4-1 and TRBJ2-5; D may be TRBD1 or TRBD2 (5 bases each). CDR1 is MGHRA and CDR2 is YSYEKL in the germline V gene. This CDR3 is built from 13 residues. The V gene lost 4 bases and the J gene lost 5 bases, with 11 bases spanning the gap. CDR3 loop: CASSRLGEETQYF. The DNA of the CDR3 is TGCGCCAGCAGCCGTTTGGGGGAGGAGACCCAGTACTTC.

This clone was seen only a few times. The chain joins TRBV7-3 to TRBJ1-6; D not resolved. The CDR3 consists of 15 residues. V was shortened by 0 bases and J by 6 bases, with 9 bases between the two germline ends. Germline V gene data show CDR1 as SGHTA and CDR2 as FQGTGA. Written as DNA, the CDR3 is TGTGCCAGCAGCTTAACCGGGTTACCTAATTCACCCCTCCACTTT. This translates into CASSLTGLPNSPLHF. The entire variable domain, with the rest obtained from reference TRBV7-3 and TRBJ1-6, is as follows: GAGVSQTPSNKVTEKGKYVELRCDPISGHTALYWYRQSLGQGPEFLIYFQGTGAADDSGLPNDRFFAVRPEGSVSTLKIQRTERGDSAVYLCASSLTGLPNSPLHFGNGTRLTVT.

The chain combines TRBV30 with TRBJ2-7; 8 positions agree with TRBD1. CDR1 and CDR2 from the germline V gene are GTSNPN and SVGIG (reference sequence). The V segment lost 5 bases and the J segment 3 bases; nucleotides outside the gene matches: 9. This CDR3 is built from 14 residues. The CDR3 sequence: CAWVSPDRGYEQYF. For the CDR3, the DNA is TGTGCCTGGGTTTCCCCTGACAGGGGCTACGAGCAGTACTTC. The complete variable domain, with remaining parts taken from reference TRBV30 and TRBJ2-7, reads SQTIHQWPATLVQPVGSPLSLECTVEGTSNPNLYWYRQAAGRGLQLLFYSVGIGQISSEVPQNLSASRPQDRQFILSSKKLLLSDSGFYLCAWVSPDRGYEQYFGPGTRLTVT.

The sample holds many counts of this clone. This sequence joins TRBV7-9 and TRBJ2-2; 7 bases agree with TRBD2. Germline values: CDR1 SEHNR, CDR2 FQNEAQ (reference sequence). The CDR3 contains 17 residues. With 1 base clipped from V and 3 bases from J, the junction kept 8 bases outside the gene matches. CDR3 loop: CASSLGRGGSHTGELFF. DNA for the CDR3: TGTGCCAGCAGCTTAGGCCGCGGGGGAAGCCACACCGGGGAGCTGTTTTTT.

Here the CDR3 reads CATSRDRRINYGYTF. In DNA, the CDR3 is TGTGCCACCAGCAGAGATCGGCGGATTAACTATGGCTACACCTTC. This chain links TRBV15 with TRBJ1-2; D unclear. Germline loops: CDR1 LNHNV, CDR2 YYDKDF (reference sequence). The CDR3 consists of 15 residues. With 0 bases removed from V and 1 base from J, the gap between germline ends came to 9 bases.

V usage is TRBV6-5 and J usage is TRBJ1-5; D is ambiguous. V dropped 5 bases and J dropped 2 bases, with 4 bases sitting between them. CDR3 size: 12 residues. From germline, CDR1 is MNHEY and CDR2 SVGAGI. Here the CDR3 DNA reads TGTGCCAGCAGTGGGGGCAATCAGCCCCAGCATTTT. It codes for CASSGGNQPQHF.

This sequence joins TRBV29-1 and TRBJ1-1, with TRBD1 matching 8 bases. The V segment lost 6 bases and the J segment 1 base; nucleotides outside the gene matches: 10. The germline V gene encodes CDR1 SQVTM and CDR2 ANQGSEA. The CDR3 runs to 15 residues. This chain's CDR3 is CSVHWGDRRNTEAFF. DNA of the CDR3: TGCAGCGTCCATTGGGGGGACAGGCGGAACACTGAAGCTTTCTTT. Using reference TRBV29-1 and TRBJ1-1 for the parts outside the CDR3, the full variable domain is SAVISQKPSRDICQRGTSLTIQCQVDSQVTMMFWYRQQPGQSLTLIATANQGSEATYESGFVIDKFPISRPNLTFSTLTVSNMSPEDSSIYLCSVHWGDRRNTEAFFGQGTRLTVV.

A note on this clone: This CDR3 is also generated by other DNA sequences in the sample. In DNA form, the CDR3 reads TGTGCCAGCAGTGATGGGCGGTACTATGGCTACACCTTC. It translates to CASSDGRYYGYTF. This chain links TRBV6-1 with TRBJ1-2; D is uncertain. Germline CDR1 is MNHNS and CDR2 is SASEGT. This CDR3 region has 13 residues. Trimming removed 3 bases at V and 3 bases at J, with 8 bases between.

V and J are TRBV18 and TRBJ2-3; D unresolved. CDR1 is KGHSH and CDR2 is LQKENI in the germline V gene. Trimming removed 6 bases at V and 1 base at J, with 8 bases between. This CDR3 spans 13 amino acids. The CDR3 is CASSDTRTDTQYF. CDR3 DNA sequence: TGTGCCAGCTCTGACACCCGCACAGATACGCAGTATTTT. Drawing the rest from reference TRBV18 and TRBJ2-3, the complete variable domain is NAGVMQNPRHLVRRRGQEARLRCSPMKGHSHVYWYRQLPEEGLKFMVYLQKENIIDESGMPKERFSAEFPKEGPSILRIQQVVRGDSAAYFCASSDTRTDTQYFGPGTRLTVL.

The J gene is TRBJ2-7, the V gene TRBV29-1, with 7 bases identical to TRBD2. CDR1 SQVTM and CDR2 ANQGSEA come from the germline V gene. With 7 bases clipped from V and 3 bases from J, the junction kept 9 bases outside the gene matches. This CDR3 is built from 13 residues. CDR3 protein: CSASAGQGYEQYF. CDR3 coding DNA: TGCAGCGCCTCAGCGGGGCAGGGCTACGAGCAGTACTTC.